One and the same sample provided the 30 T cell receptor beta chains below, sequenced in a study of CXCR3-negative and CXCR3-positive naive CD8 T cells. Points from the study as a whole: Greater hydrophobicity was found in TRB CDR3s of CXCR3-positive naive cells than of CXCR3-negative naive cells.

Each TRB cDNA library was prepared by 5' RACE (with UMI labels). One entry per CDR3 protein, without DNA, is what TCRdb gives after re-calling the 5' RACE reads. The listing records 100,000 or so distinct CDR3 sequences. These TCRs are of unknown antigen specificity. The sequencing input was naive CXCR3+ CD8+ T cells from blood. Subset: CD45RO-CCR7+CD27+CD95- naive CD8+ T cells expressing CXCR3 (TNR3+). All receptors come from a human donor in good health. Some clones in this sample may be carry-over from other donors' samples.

The CDR3 is CSVEDKRLAGGYSTDTQYF. This chain joins TRBV29-1 and TRBJ2-3; with no DNA, the TCRdb D assignment of TRBD2 cannot be verified. CDR3 length equals 19 residues. Germline CDR1 reads SQVTM; CDR2 reads ANQGSEA.

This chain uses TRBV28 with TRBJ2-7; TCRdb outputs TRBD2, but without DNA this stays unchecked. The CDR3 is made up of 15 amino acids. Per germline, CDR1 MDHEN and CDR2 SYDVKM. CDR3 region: CASSARLAGTYEQYF. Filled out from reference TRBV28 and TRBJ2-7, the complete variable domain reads DVKVTQSSRYLVKRTGEKVFLECVQDMDHENMFWYRQDPGLGLRLIYFSYDVKMKEKGDIPEGYSVSREKKERFSLILESASTNQTSMYLCASSARLAGTYEQYFGPGTRLTVT.

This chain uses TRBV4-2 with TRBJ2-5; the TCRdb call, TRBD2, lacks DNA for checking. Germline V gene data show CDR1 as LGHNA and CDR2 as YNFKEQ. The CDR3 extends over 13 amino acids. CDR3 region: CASSQAGEETQYF.

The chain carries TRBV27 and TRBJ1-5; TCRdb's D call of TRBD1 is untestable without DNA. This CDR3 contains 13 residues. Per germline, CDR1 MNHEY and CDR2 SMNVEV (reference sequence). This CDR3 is CASTDSSNQPQHF.

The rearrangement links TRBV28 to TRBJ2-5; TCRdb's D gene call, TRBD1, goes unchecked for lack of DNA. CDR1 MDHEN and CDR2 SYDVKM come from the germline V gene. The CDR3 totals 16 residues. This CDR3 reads CASSLLGALRQETQYF.

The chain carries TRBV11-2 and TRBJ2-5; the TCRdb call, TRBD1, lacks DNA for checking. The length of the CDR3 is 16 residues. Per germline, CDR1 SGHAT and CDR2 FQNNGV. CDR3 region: CASSLGYSRGGETQYF.

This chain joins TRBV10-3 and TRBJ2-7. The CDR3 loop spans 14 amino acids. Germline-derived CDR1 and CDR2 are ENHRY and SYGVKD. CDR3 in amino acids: CAAGQTGSSYEQYF.

This CDR3 is CASSQVSGGRAATNEKLFF. The J gene is TRBJ1-4, the V gene TRBV14. Germline values: CDR1 SGHDN, CDR2 FVKESK. The CDR3 spans 19 residues.

The CDR3 here is CASSLDRGDTEAFF. The J gene is TRBJ1-1, the V gene TRBV5-1; absent DNA, TCRdb's TRBD1 call cannot be checked. The CDR3 length is 14 residues. From germline, CDR1 is SGHRS and CDR2 YFSETQ.

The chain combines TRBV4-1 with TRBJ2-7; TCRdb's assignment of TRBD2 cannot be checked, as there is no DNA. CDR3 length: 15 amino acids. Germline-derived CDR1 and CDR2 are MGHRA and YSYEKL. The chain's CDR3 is CASSQDRLTSYEQYF.

The CDR3 spells CASSALTGSREKLFF. The chain carries TRBV7-8 and TRBJ1-4; checking the TCRdb D call of TRBD1 is not possible without DNA. Germline CDR1 and CDR2: SGHVS and FQNEAQ. This CDR3 has 15 residues.

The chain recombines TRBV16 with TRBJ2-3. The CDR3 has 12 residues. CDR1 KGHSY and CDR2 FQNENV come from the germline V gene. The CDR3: CASSQLRDTQYF. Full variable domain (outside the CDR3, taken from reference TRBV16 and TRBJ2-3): GEEVAQTPKHLVRGEGQKAKLYCAPIKGHSYVFWYQQVLKNEFKFLISFQNENVFDETGMPKERFSAKCLPNSPCSLEIQATKLEDSAVYFCASSQLRDTQYFGPGTRLTVL.

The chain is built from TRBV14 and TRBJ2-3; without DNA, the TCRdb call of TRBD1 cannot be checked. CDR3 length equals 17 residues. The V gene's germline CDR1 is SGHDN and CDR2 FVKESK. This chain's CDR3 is CASSQDLGVGVADTQYF.

This CDR3 is CASSSELAGGPYTDTQYF. V and J are TRBV6-6 and TRBJ2-3; the D call of TRBD2 rests on TCRdb alone, since no DNA is present to check it. Germline V CDR1 and CDR2: MNHNY, SVGAGI (reference sequence). The CDR3 consists of 18 residues.

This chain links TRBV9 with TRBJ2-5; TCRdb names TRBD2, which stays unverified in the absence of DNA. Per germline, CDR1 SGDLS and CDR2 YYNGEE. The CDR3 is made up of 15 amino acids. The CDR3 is CASSVAARAEETQYF.

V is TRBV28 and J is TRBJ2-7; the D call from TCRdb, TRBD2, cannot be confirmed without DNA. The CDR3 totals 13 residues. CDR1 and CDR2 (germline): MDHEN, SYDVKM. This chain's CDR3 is CASSPHEGHEQYF. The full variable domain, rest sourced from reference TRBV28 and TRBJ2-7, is DVKVTQSSRYLVKRTGEKVFLECVQDMDHENMFWYRQDPGLGLRLIYFSYDVKMKEKGDIPEGYSVSREKKERFSLILESASTNQTSMYLCASSPHEGHEQYFGPGTRLTVT.

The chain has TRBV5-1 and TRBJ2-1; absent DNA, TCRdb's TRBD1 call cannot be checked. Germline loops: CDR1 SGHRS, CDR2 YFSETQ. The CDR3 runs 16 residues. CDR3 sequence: CASSATQGGSYNEQFF.

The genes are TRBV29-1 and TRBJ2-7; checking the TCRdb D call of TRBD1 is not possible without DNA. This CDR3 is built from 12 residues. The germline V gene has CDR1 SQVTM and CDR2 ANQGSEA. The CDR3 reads CSVVGGTYEQYF.

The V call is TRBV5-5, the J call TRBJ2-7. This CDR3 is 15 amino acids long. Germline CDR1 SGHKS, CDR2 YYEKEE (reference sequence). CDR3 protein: CASSLGPRTDAEQYF.

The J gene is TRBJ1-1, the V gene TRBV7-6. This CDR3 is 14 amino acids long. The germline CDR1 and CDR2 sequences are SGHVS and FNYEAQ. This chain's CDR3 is CASSLEGMNTEAFF.

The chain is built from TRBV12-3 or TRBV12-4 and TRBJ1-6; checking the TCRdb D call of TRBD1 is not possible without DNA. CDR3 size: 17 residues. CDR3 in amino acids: CASSFGGRAYYNSPLHF.

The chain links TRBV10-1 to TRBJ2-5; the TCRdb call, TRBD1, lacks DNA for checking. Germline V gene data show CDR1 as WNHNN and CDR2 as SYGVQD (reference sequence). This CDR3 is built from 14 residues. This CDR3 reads CASSEPGAGETQYF.

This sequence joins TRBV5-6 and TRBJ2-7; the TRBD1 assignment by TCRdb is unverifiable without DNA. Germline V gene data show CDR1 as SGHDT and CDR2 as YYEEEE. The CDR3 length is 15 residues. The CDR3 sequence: CASSSPGTDTGEQYF.

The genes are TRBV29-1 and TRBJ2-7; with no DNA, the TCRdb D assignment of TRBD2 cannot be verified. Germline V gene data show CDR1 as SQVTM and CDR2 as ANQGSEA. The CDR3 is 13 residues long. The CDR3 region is CSVNQRERDEQYF.

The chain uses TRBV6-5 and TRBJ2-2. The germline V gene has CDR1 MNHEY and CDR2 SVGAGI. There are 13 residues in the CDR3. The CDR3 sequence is CASSRTNTGELFF.

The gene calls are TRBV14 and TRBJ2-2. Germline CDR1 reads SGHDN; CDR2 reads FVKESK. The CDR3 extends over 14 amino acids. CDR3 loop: CASSHNWNTGELFF.

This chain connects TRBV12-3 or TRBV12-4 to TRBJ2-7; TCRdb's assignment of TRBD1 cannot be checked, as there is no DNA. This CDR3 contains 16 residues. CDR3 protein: CASSERTGVASYEQYF.

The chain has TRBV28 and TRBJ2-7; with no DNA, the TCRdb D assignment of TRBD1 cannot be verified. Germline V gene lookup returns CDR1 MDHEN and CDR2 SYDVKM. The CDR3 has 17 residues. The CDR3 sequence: CASSLFPPGQNPYEQYF.

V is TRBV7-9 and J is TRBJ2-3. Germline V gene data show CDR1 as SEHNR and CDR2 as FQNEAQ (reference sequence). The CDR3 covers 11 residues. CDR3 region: CASSAMDTQYF. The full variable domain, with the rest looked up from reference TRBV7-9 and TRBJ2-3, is DTGVSQNPRHKITKRGQNVTFRCDPISEHNRLYWYRQTLGQGPEFLTYFQNEAQLEKSRLLSDRFSAERPKGSFSTLEIQRTEQGDSAMYLCASSAMDTQYFGPGTRLTVL.

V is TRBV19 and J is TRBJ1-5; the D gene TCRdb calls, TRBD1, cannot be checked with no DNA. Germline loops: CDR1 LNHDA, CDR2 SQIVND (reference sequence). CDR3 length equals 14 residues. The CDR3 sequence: CASEQGYSNQPQHF.